This T cell receptor (beta chain) stems from a study of T cells in Graves' hyperthyroidism and ophthalmopathy (dated by TCRdb to the late 2010s). Regarding the complete study: Peripheral blood was collected at initial diagnosis, before any treatment. The paper describes TCR Vbeta CDR3 sequencing of 130 to 150 peripheral blood samples, made up of 43 ophthalmopathy patients, around 78 hyperthyroidism patients and 17 progressor patients. The study also compared thyroid tissue and blood T-cell repertoires from about six Graves' hyperthyroidism patients. Prospective prediction of ophthalmopathy was tested in an independent validation cohort of approximately 19 hyperthyroidism patients and 17 patients who later progressed to ophthalmopathy. To identify TCR V-J signatures that set the groups apart, the researchers used a discovery cohort of approximately 98 patients, made up of about 44 with Graves' ophthalmopathy and some 56 with stable Graves' hyperthyroidism. For training and testing, the 100 or so patients in the discovery cohort were randomly divided in a 7:3 ratio. Once sampling was done, hyperthyroidism patients were given methimazole at a starting dose of 30 mg daily, whereas ophthalmopathy patients were given high-dose intravenous methylprednisolone.

Summary of the overall study and its limitations: Most expanded thyroid clonotypes (frequency above 0.001) were also detected in blood, suggesting blood repertoires may reflect thyroid immune responses. Sample size was not statistically predetermined, and investigators were not blinded to group allocation. In cross-validation, a model built on a 13 V-J signature told ophthalmopathy apart from stable hyperthyroidism with 85% to 90% sensitivity and approximately 81% specificity, and in testing the same model reached 80%/75%. In validation, the model predicted progression to ophthalmopathy with over 60% sensitivity and over 72% specificity, a median of around 6.6 months before onset.

The TCR beta CDR3 regions were amplified from RNA transcripts. A first-round RT-PCR of the TCR CDR3 used the HTBI primer set with the Qiagen OneStep RT-PCR kit. Libraries were constructed in a second round of multiplex PCR, after which size selection and purification were performed. Paired-end sequencing of the libraries was performed with 100 bp reads on an Illumina HiSeq2000. In the paper's pipeline: SOAPnuke was used to process the raw data, removing reads that contained adapters or uncalled bases, had a mean Phred below 15, or lacked an exact match to the constant primer or identifier. COPE v1.2.5 was used to merge high-quality paired reads, and clonotypes were defined as unique nucleotide sequences. MiTCR v1.1 was used to align the clonotypes against IMGT TRBV, TRBD and TRBJ reference segments. The analysis was restricted to V-J combinations with a frequency above 0.0001, which together covered about 99% of the repertoires. The TCS score was defined as F50 (clonal expansion) divided by E x V (chaos), with BLOSUM62-based TCRdist calculated between CDR3 peptides within each V-J. Welch's t-statistics and random forest reduced roughly 540 V-J features to 13, which were used in a naive Bayes classifier (R e1071). In-frame beta chains were kept once TCRdb had trimmed the public reads at Q25 with fastp and called clones with MiXCR. Every entry covers one CDR3 protein and lists the most common genes and DNA from its rows. The V and J calls reflect TCRdb's pipeline rather than the authors' work. The table for this sample lists roughly 740,000 distinct CDR3 sequences; roughly 15% of them were counted only once. Roughly 8% of the sample goes to the ten largest clones.

As regards this clonotype: This receptor's antigen is unknown. Base qualities were left out, and no much larger clone turns up one base away.

Stable Graves' hyperthyroidism was defined as no progression to ophthalmopathy during 18 months of follow-up. The hyperthyroidism patients were between 18 and 65 years old and newly diagnosed, with a disease duration of less than 2 months. Exclusion was applied to patients with uncontrolled infections, other autoimmune diseases, pregnancy or lactation. Diagnoses relied on clinical symptoms, serum thyroxine and TRAb, thyroid ultrasound and orbital computed tomography. PBMCs were separated from under 12 ml of fresh peripheral blood using Ficoll-Paque density gradient centrifugation. Trizol reagent was used to extract total RNA, and RNA quality was then checked on an Agilent 2100 Bioanalyzer. CDR1 and CDR2 (SGHNT, YYREEE) derive from the germline V gene (reference sequence). The CDR3 contains 15 residues, cysteine and phenylalanine counted. The only DNA kept is the CDR3, 45 bases in frame from the first base. Germline trimming amounts to 3 bases on V and 7 bases on J, with 12 as the count of junction bases outside the gene matches.

Sample: blood. This chain is built from TRBV5-4 and TRBJ2-7, with 8 bases matching TRBD1. The source of this sequence is a man younger than 30 with Graves' hyperthyroidism. The CDR3 sequence is CASSSTGGPIGEQYF. The DNA sequence is TGTGCCAGCAGCTCAACAGGGGGTCCTATTGGTGAGCAGTACTTC.